Reported below is one TCR beta chain. Its cognate antigen has yet to be identified. It has no much larger one-base neighbor in the sample; base qualities were not kept. This record comes from a study of regulatory T cells (dated 2018 in TCRdb). For the wider study: The study compared T-cell receptor beta repertoires of sorted regulatory, conventional CD4+ and CD8+ T cells in CD3G-deficient patients with those in healthy controls. Overall study results and their limits: In patients, repertoires had restricted unique TRB V-J pairs and skewed V and J gene usage, with regulatory T cells showing the most marked changes. Hydrophobic residues at CDR3 positions 6 and 7 were enriched in conventional CD4+ T cells from CD3G-deficient patients, suggesting more self-reactive specificities.

Every CD3G-deficient patient showed evidence of autoimmunity, and the autoimmunity was more severe in two of the patients. At testing, patients were between 2 and 39 years old and showed lower naive and higher memory CD4+ and CD8+ T-cell proportions. CD4+ cells were FACS-sorted into CD25-high CD127-low regulatory T cells and CD25-low CD127-high conventional CD4+ T cells. The patient group comprised roughly 6 individuals with CD3G deficiency. Patient samples and clinical data came from an international physician network spanning the United States, Europe and Asia. Ficoll density separation was used to isolate peripheral blood mononuclear cells. Taken from cysteine to phenylalanine, the CDR3 has 15 residues. Just the 45-base CDR3 DNA is kept, in frame starting at base 1. The multiplex PCR used 52 forward TRBV primers and 13 reverse TRBJ primers, with assay-based and computational corrections for amplification bias. Rearranged TRB loci were amplified from genomic DNA by multiplex PCR within the immunoSEQ assay. Sequencing of the TRB amplicons was done on an Illumina HiSeq platform. As for the original processing: Raw sequences were error-filtered and aligned to reference gene sequences by custom algorithms, then analyzed with the immunoSEQ online tools. Frequencies of productive and nonproductive TRB rearrangements were evaluated among both unique and total sequences. The likelihood of self-reactivity was estimated by examining two features, hydrophobicity and amino acid composition, of TRB CDR3 positions 6 and 7. Prism software was used to run t tests, Mann-Whitney tests or two-way ANOVA for comparisons between groups. TCRdb carries this immuneACCESS record with in-frame sequences only. Its versions omit some clonotypes, under half of them owing to an unresolved V gene in the studies checked, with the rest unexplained. That table furnishes V, J and clone size, whereas the DNA furnished D and trimming. Across this sample there are about 32,000 clones, with approximately 90% seen only once. The ten largest clones take up roughly 2.2% of the sample.

The sample consisted of conventional CD4+ T cells sorted from blood. The clonotype was recovered from a person aged 18-35 years with CD3G deficiency. The chain was built from TRBV21-1 and TRBJ2-7. TRBV21-1 is shown as a pseudogene. CDR3 region: CASSENRAPAYEQYF. In nucleotides, the sequence is TGTGCCAGCAGCGAAAACCGGGCCCCCGCCTACGAGCAGTACTTC.